This T cell receptor beta chain comes out of a study of cytomegalovirus exposure and HLA in healthy donors. General study points: CMV antigen specificity of a few CMV-associated chains was confirmed in vitro. Most TCR sequences were rare, but some public TCRs occurred in many donors. The authors enumerated roughly 180 TCR beta chains as linked to cytomegalovirus.

The validation cohort, a group of 90 to 150 subjects, included the donors and was separate from the roughly 620-subject first cohort. A word on this clone: What it recognizes is unknown.

Data came from immunoSEQ multiplex PCR; TCRdb stores just in-frame clones and leaves some out. The table includes 100,000 to 150,000 clones, 89% detected once. This CDR3 is built from 16 residues. Germline assignment: CDR1 LGHNA and CDR2 YNFKEQ. After removal of 0 bases from V and 6 bases from J, the junction contained 7 bases not matched to a gene. This sequence was found in a young woman in good health and CMV-seronegative. This chain joins TRBV4-2 and TRBJ2-3; TRBD2 matches at 9 bases. Material: PBMCs. DNA of the CDR3: TGTGCCAGCAGCCAAGAGGGGCTAGCGGGATCGGATACGCAGTATTTT. It translates to CASSQEGLAGSDTQYF.